Shown below are 21 T cell receptor beta chains from a single sample sequenced in a study of blood T cell repertoires in COVID-19. Method: immunoSEQ multiplex PCR; TCRdb's copy keeps in-frame clones and lacks some. The table records some 89,000 clones, over 75% of them present only once. Sequencing used peripheral blood. The receptors come from a man in his sixties with acute or convalescent COVID-19.

This chain joins TRBV5-6 and TRBJ1-1; maybe TRBD1 (5 bases). Germline lookup yields CDR1 SGHDT and CDR2 YYEEEE. Between the trimmed V and J ends, which lost 7 bases and 3 bases, there was a span of 13 bases. This CDR3 is 13 amino acids long. The CDR3 reads CASEGGGDTEAFF. DNA for the CDR3: TGTGCCAGCGAGGGCGGGGGAGACACTGAAGCTTTCTTT.

This clone was observed once. This CDR3 is also generated by other DNA sequences in the sample. This rearrangement joins TRBV6-5 to TRBJ1-1; maybe TRBD1 (6 bases). Germline loops: CDR1 MNHEY, CDR2 SVGAGI. V lost 6 bases and J lost 1, with 9 bases in between. The CDR3 is 13 residues long. The CDR3 loop is CASSHRENTEAFF. CDR3 in DNA: TGTGCCAGCAGCCACAGGGAGAACACTGAAGCTTTCTTT.

The chain uses TRBV5-1 and TRBJ1-2; 10 nucleotides line up with TRBD1. This CDR3 comprises 14 residues. The ends lost 4 bases at V and 2 bases at J; junction bases unmatched: 2. CDR1 is SGHRS, CDR2 YFSETQ, per germline. For the CDR3, the DNA is TGCGCCAGCAGCCCGGGACAGGGGAACTATGGCTACACCTTC. This encodes CASSPGQGNYGYTF. Combining the CDR3 with reference TRBV5-1 and TRBJ1-2 gives the whole variable domain KAGVTQTPRYLIKTRGQQVTLSCSPISGHRSVSWYQQTPGQGLQFLFEYFSETQRNKGNFPGRFSGRQFSNSRSEMNVSTLELGDSALYLCASSPGQGNYGYTFGSGTRLTVV.

The chain is built from TRBV6-5 and TRBJ2-7; 7 bases are shared with TRBD1. V trimming: 5 bases; J trimming: 4 bases; junction bases outside the gene matches: 5. Germline CDR1 is MNHEY and CDR2 is SVGAGI. This CDR3 is 13 amino acids long. The CDR3 loop is CASSRDSLYEQYF. Written as DNA, the CDR3 is TGTGCCAGCAGTCGGGACAGCCTTTACGAGCAGTACTTC.

The chain recombines TRBV7-6 with TRBJ2-3; D call uncertain. Germline V gives CDR1 SGHVS, CDR2 FNYEAQ. The CDR3 extends over 12 amino acids. V lost 3 bases to trimming and J lost 12 bases, with 13 bases between them. DNA for the CDR3: TGTGCCAGCAGCTTTAACAGAGAGAGACAGTATTTT. This sequence encodes CASSFNRERQYF.

This chain links TRBV10-1 with TRBJ1-5; perhaps TRBD1 as D (6 bases). V was shortened by 3 bases and J by 4 bases, with 7 bases between the two germline ends. The CDR3 extends over 13 amino acids. CDR1 is WNHNN, CDR2 SYGVQD, per germline (reference sequence). The CDR3 nucleotides are TGCGCCAGCAGTGAAACAGGGAATCAGCCCCAGCATTTT. Amino acids: CASSETGNQPQHF.

This clone was seen only a few times. The gene calls are TRBV6-5 and TRBJ1-5; D call uncertain. Germline V CDR1 and CDR2: MNHEY, SVGAGI. The CDR3 consists of 13 residues. The V and J ends lost 4 bases and 7 bases respectively, with 11 bases between them. For the CDR3, the DNA is TGTGCCAGCAGTTCGGGAGGGCACCAGCCCCAGCATTTT. Amino acid sequence: CASSSGGHQPQHF.

The chain combines TRBV4-1 with TRBJ1-1; 8 positions agree with TRBD1. The germline CDR1 and CDR2 sequences are MGHRA and YSYEKL. The CDR3 extends over 15 amino acids. Trimming removed 1 base from V and 1 base from J; junction bases left unmatched: 2. The CDR3: CASSQVDRENTEAFF. CDR3 sequence (DNA): TGCGCCAGCAGCCAAGTGGACAGGGAGAACACTGAAGCTTTCTTT.

This rearrangement joins TRBV7-8 to TRBJ1-2, with 8 bases identical to TRBD1. This CDR3 has 13 amino acids. V shed 5 bases and J 4 bases; nucleotides not matched to a gene: 3. The germline V gene has CDR1 SGHVS and CDR2 FQNEAQ. The CDR3 sequence: CASSATGVYGYTF. DNA of the CDR3: TGTGCCAGCAGCGCGACAGGGGTCTATGGCTACACCTTC. The full variable domain, in which reference TRBV7-8 and TRBJ1-2 provide the parts outside the CDR3, is GAGVSQSPRYKVAKRGQDVALRCDPISGHVSLFWYQQALGQGPEFLTYFQNEAQLDKSGLPSDRFFAERPEGSVSTLKIQRTQQEDSAVYLCASSATGVYGYTFGSGTRLTVV.

The chain employs TRBV21-1 and TRBJ1-5; the table's TRBD1 call for D was not verified on the DNA. TRBV21-1 corresponds to a pseudogene. The CDR3 has 18 residues. The CDR3 protein is CASSKADEEDREYQPQHF. The CDR3 region has the DNA TGTGCCAGCAGCAAAGCCGACGAAGAGGACAGGGAGTATCAGCCCCAGCATTTT.

V and J are TRBV7-2 and TRBJ2-3, with 8 bases lining up with TRBD2. CDR1 is SGHTA and CDR2 is FQGNSA in the germline V gene. This CDR3 has 15 residues. Trimming at V came to 2 bases and at J to 5 bases, leaving 6 bases not matched to a gene. CDR3 sequence reads: CASSLTRGGKDTQYF. The CDR3 nucleotides read TGTGCCAGCAGCTTAACCCGCGGGGGGAAAGATACGCAGTATTTT.

The chain has TRBV10-3 and TRBJ1-2; tentative D call: TRBD1 (6 bases). The CDR3 consists of 15 residues. Looked up from germline, CDR1 is ENHRY and CDR2 is SYGVKD. V was trimmed by 6 bases and J by 6 bases, leaving 20 bases between them. This CDR3 is CAISQGTTGSDGYTF. The CDR3, as DNA: TGTGCCATCAGCCAGGGGACTACAGGGTCAGATGGCTACACCTTC.

This chain links TRBV5-1 with TRBJ1-3, with 7 bases matching TRBD1. V lost 3 bases and J lost 0; bases outside the gene matches: 9. Germline V gene lookup returns CDR1 SGHRS and CDR2 YFSETQ. This CDR3 spans 17 amino acids. CDR3 sequence reads: CASSWTDRHLSGNTIYF. The CDR3 coding sequence is TGCGCCAGCAGCTGGACGGACAGGCACCTCTCTGGAAACACCATATATTTT.

This chain links TRBV29-1 with TRBJ2-1, with 9 positions matching TRBD1. Unmatched junction bases numbered 17, after V lost 6 bases and J lost 8 bases. The CDR3 has 16 residues. CDR1 is SQVTM and CDR2 is ANQGSEA in the germline V gene. CDR3 sequence: CSVDLFGDRVYDEQFF. The DNA for the CDR3 is TGCAGCGTCGACCTCTTTGGGGACAGGGTTTACGATGAGCAGTTCTTC.

Here the CDR3 reads CASSLDRGLGTGELFF. The CDR3 coding sequence is TGCGCCAGCAGCCTGGACAGGGGGCTGGGCACCGGGGAGCTGTTTTTT. This chain uses TRBV5-1 with TRBJ2-2, with 11 bases fitting TRBD1. V was clipped by 4 bases and J by 4 bases; unmatched bases: 6. CDR1 and CDR2 (germline): SGHRS, YFSETQ. The CDR3 runs 16 residues.

This clone has only one observation. This chain connects TRBV2 to TRBJ2-3; TRBD2 matches 8 bases. There are 15 residues in the CDR3. J gave up 0 bases and V 4 bases, and 3 bases lay outside the gene matches. Germline V gene data show CDR1 as SNHLY and CDR2 as FYNNEI. The CDR3 loop is CASSVGRASTDTQYF. The CDR3 nucleotides read TGTGCCAGCAGTGTCGGGAGGGCTAGCACAGATACGCAGTATTTT.

The chain recombines TRBV5-1 with TRBJ1-2; the match to TRBD1 covers 7 bases. Trimming took 4 bases from V and 10 from J; bases not matched to a gene: 13. This CDR3 has 14 amino acids. Germline CDR1 is SGHRS and CDR2 is YFSETQ. CDR3 amino acids: CASSADRALRTYTF. In DNA, the CDR3 is TGCGCCAGCAGCGCTGACAGGGCTCTACGCACCTACACCTTC.

The CDR3 protein is CASSIQGANVLTF. In DNA, the CDR3 is TGTGCCAGTAGTATCCAAGGGGCCAACGTCCTGACTTTC. The rearrangement uses TRBV19 and TRBJ2-6; D is undetermined. Per germline, CDR1 LNHDA and CDR2 SQIVND (reference sequence). CDR3 length equals 13 residues. V was shortened by 3 bases and J by 4 bases, with 4 bases between the two germline ends.

The chain is built from TRBV14 and TRBJ1-6, with 7 bases matching TRBD1. The ends lost 0 bases at V and 7 bases at J; junction bases unmatched: 6. CDR1 and CDR2 from the germline V gene are SGHDN and FVKESK. The CDR3 covers 16 residues. Written as DNA, the CDR3 is TGTGCCAGCAGCCAAGAGAGGGGGACAGCAAATTCACCCCTCCACTTT. Translation: CASSQERGTANSPLHF.

The genes are TRBV7-8 and TRBJ1-4, with TRBD1 as a possible D gene (6 bases). The CDR3 is 15 amino acids. Germline values: CDR1 SGHVS, CDR2 FQNEAQ. V lost 3 bases, J lost 10 bases, and 18 bases lay in between. The CDR3 protein is CASSFYRDVVGKLFF. In DNA, the CDR3 is TGTGCCAGCAGCTTTTACAGGGACGTAGTTGGAAAACTGTTTTTT.

The J gene is TRBJ2-1, the V gene TRBV19; 10 bases line up with TRBD1. CDR1 and CDR2 (germline): LNHDA, SQIVND (reference sequence). V dropped 6 bases and J dropped 7; count of bases not matched to a gene: 9. The length of the CDR3 is 15 residues. The CDR3 here is CASSVTGGIKNEQFF. CDR3 sequence (DNA): TGTGCCAGTAGCGTGACAGGGGGCATCAAAAATGAGCAGTTCTTC. Complete variable domain (other parts from reference TRBV19 and TRBJ2-1): DGGITQSPKYLFRKEGQNVTLSCEQNLNHDAMYWYRQDPGQGLRLIYYSQIVNDFQKGDIAEGYSVSREKKESFPLTVTSAQKNPTAFYLCASSVTGGIKNEQFFGPGTRLTVL.